The T cell receptor beta chain described here comes from a study of ipilimumab plus nivolumab after autologous stem cell transplantation. CDR3 length: 15 residues. V was pared by 6 bases and J by 7 bases, with 9 bases of the junction left unmatched. CDR1 and CDR2 (germline): SGHAT, FQNNGV. Profiled with immunoSEQ multiplex PCR; TCRdb holds only in-frame clones, not every one. The sample includes 10,000 to 15,000 clones, around 78% of them seen just once. This chain connects TRBV11-2 to TRBJ1-6; 7 nucleotides match TRBD1. This sequence originates from a male donor with diffuse large B-cell lymphoma. The sequencing used PBMCs, collected in a trial of ipilimumab plus nivolumab as post-transplant consolidation. CDR3 in amino acids: CASRSEGARNSPLHF. Written as DNA, the CDR3 is TGTGCCAGCAGGTCGGAGGGGGCAAGGAATTCACCCCTCCACTTT.